This T cell receptor (beta chain) emerged from a study of post-analysis software for immune sequencing data. For the study at large: There were relapsing-remitting, secondary progressive and progressive-relapsing multiple sclerosis among the disease courses included.

At least ten counts were recorded for this clonotype. Its specificity is unknown. General study findings and limits: Higher frequency in patients than in controls was seen for 5 or 6 TRBV segments, with TRBV5-6, TRBV5-1 and TRBV20-1 among them. Under F measure analysis, samples from one preparation batch co-clustered strongly. For normalized Chao1 diversity, multiple sclerosis patients scored significantly lower than controls did.

cDNA libraries for TCR beta contained unique molecular identifiers. With about 0.95 to 10 million T cells as the source, approximately 500,000 cDNA molecules resulted. MiXCR, applied by TCRdb to the PCR reads, yields one record per CDR3 protein. In the table there are 150,000 to 200,000 distinct CDR3 sequences, around 28% of which are singletons. In germline, CDR1 is SGHTA, CDR2 FQGNSA. Germline trimming cut 1 base from V and 2 bases from J; bases unmatched to any gene: 12. The CDR3 is 19 residues long. Sequencing input: blood. This sequence originates from a girl aged 5-17 years with multiple sclerosis. The genes are TRBV7-2 and TRBJ2-3, with 10 bases that match TRBD2. This CDR3 reads CASSLEAASGSGNTDTQYF. The CDR3 DNA sequence: TGTGCCAGCAGCTTAGAGGCCGCTAGCGGGAGCGGAAACACAGATACGCAGTATTTT.